What follows are 8 T cell receptor beta chains derived from one specimen sequenced in a study of PD-1 blockade in classical Hodgkin lymphoma. Relapse was seen in all patients after autologous stem cell transplantation, and brentuximab vedotin exposure was variable. Clones were read by immunoSEQ multiplex PCR, and TCRdb kept only the in-frame ones, dropping some. The data contain under 75,000 clones, 85% to 90% of them singletons. Sequencing was performed on peripheral blood mononuclear cells (PBMCs), taken before the second cycle of nivolumab. The receptors shown here come from a human donor with classical Hodgkin lymphoma.

J is TRBJ1-1 and V is TRBV6-1; 8 nucleotides align to TRBD1. The V gene's germline CDR1 is MNHNS and CDR2 SASEGT. The junction had 7 bases not matched to a gene; V was cut back by 5 bases and J by 2 bases. The CDR3 length is 15 residues. The CDR3 sequence: CASSFRQGKNTEAFF. CDR3 bases: TGTGCCAGCAGTTTTCGACAGGGGAAAAACACTGAAGCTTTCTTT.

V gene TRBV14 combines with J gene TRBJ1-3; D unclear. Germline V gene data show CDR1 as SGHDN and CDR2 as FVKESK. This CDR3 is built from 11 residues. Trimming stripped 3 bases from V and 7 bases from J, with 4 bases between. The CDR3 here is CASSHLNTIYF. CDR3 bases: TGTGCCAGCAGCCACTTGAACACCATATATTTT.

This chain uses TRBV5-1 with TRBJ2-5, with 9 bases identical to TRBD1. CDR1 and CDR2 from the germline V gene are SGHRS and YFSETQ. V gave up 2 bases and J gave up 4 bases; unmatched junction bases: 3. The CDR3 consists of 14 residues. The CDR3 nucleotides read TGCGCCAGCAGCTTAGGACAGGGGAGAGAGACCCAGTACTTC. It yields the protein CASSLGQGRETQYF.

The chain links TRBV7-8 to TRBJ2-5; no clear D. Germline CDR1 SGHVS, CDR2 FQNEAQ. The CDR3 covers 15 residues. V was shortened by 3 bases and J by 3 bases, with 14 bases between the two germline ends. In nucleotides, the CDR3 is TGTGCCAGCAGCTTGCGGCTACCACAAGAAGAGACCCAGTACTTC. This codes for CASSLRLPQEETQYF.

The rearrangement links TRBV7-9 to TRBJ2-7; the D gene could be TRBD1 or TRBD2 (7 bases each). This CDR3 comprises 18 residues. V lost 2 bases and J 2 bases, leaving 22 bases between the germline ends. From germline, CDR1 is SEHNR and CDR2 FQNEAQ (reference sequence). The CDR3 nucleotides are TGTGCCAGCAGCTTAATACTAGGAGCGGGACAGTTTACCTACGAGCAGTACTTC. It specifies CASSLILGAGQFTYEQYF.

The chain uses TRBV4-1 and TRBJ1-5, with a possible D match to TRBD1 (5 bases). The CDR3 consists of 17 residues. Deletions cut 0 bases from V and 6 bases from J, with 18 bases between. Germline CDR1 MGHRA, CDR2 YSYEKL. As DNA, the CDR3 is TGCGCCAGCAGCCAAGAGTGGGGGGGACTGGGTGGTCAGCCCCAGCATTTT. Protein product: CASSQEWGGLGGQPQHF.

This chain joins TRBV28 and TRBJ1-1; D uncertain. The CDR3 has 12 amino acids. V lost 6 bases and J 7 bases, leaving 12 bases between the germline ends. The V gene's germline CDR1 is MDHEN and CDR2 SYDVKM. CDR3 loop: CASSYTLNEAFF. The CDR3 coding sequence is TGTGCCAGCAGCTACACTCTTAATGAAGCTTTCTTT.

The V call is TRBV5-1, the J call TRBJ2-7; D gene ambiguous. Trimming removed 0 bases at V and 1 base at J, with 11 bases between. In germline, CDR1 is SGHRS, CDR2 YFSETQ. The CDR3 spans 15 residues. CDR3: CASSLVAGDSYEQYF. CDR3 bases: TGCGCCAGCAGCTTGGTGGCAGGTGATTCCTACGAGCAGTACTTC.